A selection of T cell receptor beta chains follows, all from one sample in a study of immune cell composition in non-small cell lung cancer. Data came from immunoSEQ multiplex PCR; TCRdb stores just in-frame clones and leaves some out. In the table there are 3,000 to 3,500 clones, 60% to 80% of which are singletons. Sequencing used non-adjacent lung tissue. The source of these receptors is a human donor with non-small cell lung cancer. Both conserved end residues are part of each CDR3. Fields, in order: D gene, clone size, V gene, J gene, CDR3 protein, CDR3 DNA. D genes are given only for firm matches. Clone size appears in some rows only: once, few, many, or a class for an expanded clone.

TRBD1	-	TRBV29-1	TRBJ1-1	CSVWGQGPLEAFF	TGCAGCGTGTGGGGACAGGGACCCCTTGAAGCTTTCTTT
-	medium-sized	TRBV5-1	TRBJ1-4	CASSLTHATNEKLFF	TGCGCCAGCAGCTTGACACACGCAACTAATGAAAAACTGTTTTTT
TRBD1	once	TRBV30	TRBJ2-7	CACTRDREDYEQYF	TGTGCCTGTACCCGGGACAGGGAGGACTACGAGCAGTACTTC
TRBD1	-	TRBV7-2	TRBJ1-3	CASSPRTGNSGNTIYF	TGTGCCAGCAGCCCACGGACAGGAAACTCTGGAAACACCATATATTTT
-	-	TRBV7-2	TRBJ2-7	CASSLAFRVQYF	TGTGCCAGCAGCTTAGCTTTCAGGGTACAGTACTTC
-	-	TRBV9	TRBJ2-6	CASSVDRTRYSGANVLTF	TGTGCCAGCAGCGTCGACAGGACCCGATACTCTGGGGCCAACGTCCTGACTTTC
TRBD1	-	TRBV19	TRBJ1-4	CASSPGTATNEKLFF	TGTGCCAGTAGTCCGGGGACAGCCACTAATGAAAAACTGTTTTTT
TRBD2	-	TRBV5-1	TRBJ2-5	CASSPQERGGVETQYF	TGCGCCAGCAGCCCGCAGGAGCGGGGGGGCGTCGAGACCCAGTACTTC
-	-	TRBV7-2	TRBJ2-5	CASSNQGGQTQYF	TGTGCCAGCAGCAACCAGGGCGGACAGACCCAGTACTTC
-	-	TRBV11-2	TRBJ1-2	CASSLGRVLGYTF	TGTGCCAGCAGCTTAGGCAGGGTCCTAGGCTACACCTTC
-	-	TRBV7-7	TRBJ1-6	CASSLLSDSPLHF	TGTGCTAGCAGCTTACTCTCGGATTCACCCCTCCACTTT
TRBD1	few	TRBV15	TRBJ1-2	CATSTRTGQGYTF	TGTGCCACCAGCACCCGGACAGGACAGGGCTACACCTTC
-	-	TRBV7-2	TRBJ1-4	CASSSGSNPEKLFF	TGTGCCAGCAGCTCCGGGTCTAATCCGGAAAAACTGTTTTTT
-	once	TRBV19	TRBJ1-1	CASSDTGYTEAFF	TGTGCCAGTAGTGATACAGGATACACTGAAGCTTTCTTT
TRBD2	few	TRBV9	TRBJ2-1	CASSGLAVPYNEQFF	TGTGCCAGCAGCGGACTAGCGGTCCCCTACAATGAGCAGTTCTTC
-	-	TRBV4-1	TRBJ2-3	CASSQGGGGLTDTQYF	TGCGCCAGCAGCCAAGGTGGCGGGGGCCTCACAGATACGCAGTATTTT
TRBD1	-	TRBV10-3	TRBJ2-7	CAITPGQGDREQYF	TGTGCCATCACGCCGGGACAGGGGGATCGCGAGCAGTACTTC
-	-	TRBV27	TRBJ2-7	CASSLGAGAPHEQYF	TGTGCCAGCAGTTTAGGGGCGGGGGCGCCCCACGAGCAGTACTTC
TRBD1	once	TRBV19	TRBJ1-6	CASSISGQEDSPLHF	TGTGCCAGTAGTATTTCGGGACAGGAGGATTCACCCCTCCACTTT
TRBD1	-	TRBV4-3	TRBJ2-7	CASSQEVGTGPSREYF	TGCGCCAGCAGCCAAGAAGTGGGGACAGGGCCCTCTCGGGAGTACTTC
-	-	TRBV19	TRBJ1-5	CASSIRVVRDQPQHF	TGTGCCAGTAGTATTCGGGTAGTTAGAGATCAGCCCCAGCATTTT
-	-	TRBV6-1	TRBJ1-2	CASSEGDKGNYGYTF	TGTGCCAGCAGTGAAGGGGACAAGGGGAACTATGGCTACACCTTC
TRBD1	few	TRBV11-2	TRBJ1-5	CASSLVAGGNQPQHF	TGTGCCAGCAGCTTAGTGGCAGGGGGTAATCAGCCCCAGCATTTT
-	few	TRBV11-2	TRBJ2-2	CASSSTVSRGELFF	TGTGCCAGCAGCTCGACAGTCTCCCGCGGGGAGCTGTTTTTT
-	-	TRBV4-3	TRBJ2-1	CASSPILAWDNEQFF	TGCGCCAGCAGCCCAATACTAGCCTGGGACAATGAGCAGTTCTTC
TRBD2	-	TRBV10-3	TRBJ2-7	CAISESPALAGDYEQYF	TGTGCCATCAGTGAGTCACCCGCACTAGCGGGGGACTACGAGCAGTACTTC
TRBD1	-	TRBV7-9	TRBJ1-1	CASSATTGGNTEAFF	TGTGCCAGCAGCGCAACGACAGGGGGCAACACTGAAGCTTTCTTT
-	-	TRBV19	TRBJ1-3	CASSQAGNTIYF	TGTGCCAGTAGTCAGGCAGGAAACACCATATATTTT